This T cell receptor beta chain came from a study of blood T cell repertoires in COVID-19. Whole-study context: T cells, B-cell-depleted T cells, or PBMCs supplied cDNA or gDNA.

Germline CDR1 is SGHTA and CDR2 is FQGNSA. V shed 5 bases, J shed 2 bases, and the junction held 4 bases outside the gene matches. This CDR3 comprises 15 residues. Symptom resolution, clearance, or two negative PCRs marked the recovered donors of Cohort 3. Per the original data handling: Cell counts per sample came from amplifying reference gene primers. The assay was immunoSEQ multiplex PCR, and TCRdb's table has in-frame clones only and misses some. Clone size and the V and J calls come from that table; the DNA yielded D and trimming. The data show 390,000 or so clones, around nine tenths seen once. This clone occurred once.

The sequence came from a woman aged 45-65 years who had recovered from COVID-19. The sample taken for sequencing was PBMCs or T cells enriched from blood (not recorded which). V usage is TRBV7-2 and J usage is TRBJ1-4; TRBD1 aligns across 8 bases. The DNA for the CDR3 is TGTGCCAGCAGCCCCCGACAGGGGACTAATGAAAAACTGTTTTTT. Protein: CASSPRQGTNEKLFF.